The clone carrying this T cell receptor beta chain was observed a few times. The record originates from a study of response to subunit inactivated influenza vaccine. From germline, CDR1 is ENHRY and CDR2 SYGVKD. The CDR3 has 15 amino acids. V lost 7 bases, J lost 8 bases, and 16 bases stayed unmatched. A single record per CDR3 protein comes from TCRdb applying MiXCR to the RT-PCR reads. The sample contains about 650,000 distinct CDR3 sequences, 15% to 19% of which appear only once. The source of this sequence is a man between 50 and 59 years old who received an inactivated influenza vaccine. Material: PBMCs from blood, obtained 11 to 12 days after vaccination. This chain uses TRBV10-3 with TRBJ1-2, with 7 bases aligning to TRBD1. CDR3 sequence reads: CAITSNWDSVSGYTF. CDR3 coding DNA: TGTGCCATCACCTCGAACTGGGACAGCGTAAGCGGCTACACCTTC.